This T cell receptor beta chain was recovered during a study of PD-L1 blockade in urothelial cancer. The overall study: Patients, treated from about 2014 onward, received atezolizumab 1,200 mg intravenously every 3 weeks. Researchers found blood samples held a median of approximately 150,000 T cells. General study points: Durable-benefit cases showed more tumor-associated blood clone expansion at 3 weeks.

Described time point: peripheral blood 6 weeks after treatment start. This clone is a singleton in its sample. The antigen remains undetermined. The CDR3 runs to 15 residues. Trimming at V came to 8 bases and at J to 2 bases, leaving 7 bases not matched to a gene. Germline CDR1 is MNHEY and CDR2 is SMNVEV (reference sequence). The data were produced by immunoSEQ multiplex PCR, yet TCRdb's version contains in-frame clones alone and is incomplete. The table shows 65,000 to 85,000 clones, with about 91% occurring only once. Sequenced here: PBMCs, sampled around atezolizumab (anti-PD-L1) treatment. This receptor was identified in a woman of 80 years or more with urothelial cancer. The chain is built from TRBV27 and TRBJ2-1, with 9 positions matching TRBD2. CDR3: CASSSLAGPYNEQFF. As DNA, the CDR3 is TGTGCCAGCTCATCTCTAGCGGGACCCTACAATGAGCAGTTCTTC.